The present T cell receptor (beta chain) was sequenced within a study of blood T cells in healthy people across ages. Study observations and caveats: Naive CD4+ cell counts and diversity both ran higher in long-lived than in aged donors. As naive T cell percentage varied, TCR beta diversity correlated strongly with it. Estimates drawn from one million T cells were deemed to understate diversity.

Primers used in a second PCR of roughly 7 to 11 cycles were a sample-barcoded 5' primer and a J-beta primer mix. Each TCR beta cDNA got a 12-nucleotide random molecular identifier. One entry per CDR3 protein results from TCRdb running MiXCR on the 5' RACE reads. Here the sample spans 700,000 to 800,000 distinct CDR3 sequences, about 42% being singletons. Germline lookup yields CDR1 SGHTA and CDR2 FQGNSA. The CDR3 is 13 amino acids. J lost 6 bases, V lost 3 bases, and 1 base had no gene match. For this clonotype: Its antigen is still unknown.

This TCR was sampled from an older woman in good health. The chain carries TRBV7-2 and TRBJ2-4, with 8 nucleotides matching TRBD2. Sequenced sample: blood. CDR3 residues: CASSFAGGNIQYF. CDR3 sequence (DNA): TGTGCCAGCAGCTTTGCGGGGGGAAACATTCAGTACTTC. Together with reference TRBV7-2 and TRBJ2-4, the CDR3 gives the full variable domain: GAGVSQSPSNKVTEKGKDVELRCDPISGHTALYWYRQSLGQGLEFLIYFQGNSAPDKSGLPSDRFSAERTGGSVSTLTIQRTQQEDSAVYLCASSFAGGNIQYFGAGTRLSVL.